The sequence of this TCR beta chain was determined in a study of beta chain features in type 1 diabetes. Sequencing targeted expressed TCRB transcripts, as all isolated RNA had been reverse transcribed. The protocol was immunoSEQ multiplex PCR, while the TCRdb copy is restricted to in-frame clones and leaves out a portion. The sample contains around 340,000 clones, 6.5% to 10% of which appear only once. Overall study results and limits: Researchers reported that naive, central memory and Treg TCRB repertoires appeared more similar in patients than in healthy donors. Researchers report that Type 1 diabetes patients had moderately but significantly shorter TCRB CDR3s across all four CD4+ subsets.

As concerns this clone: Its specificity is unknown.

The sequencing sample was made of central memory CD4+ T cells from blood. The TCR comes from a young woman in good health.

The CDR3 is CASRGTSGTSSSYNEQFF. DNA of the CDR3: TGTGCCAGCAGAGGGACTAGCGGGACCTCAAGCTCCTACAATGAGCAGTTCTTC. V gene TRBV28 combines with J gene TRBJ2-1; 13 bases match TRBD2. CDR3 length equals 18 residues. The V segment lost 6 bases and the J segment 0 bases; nucleotides outside the gene matches: 8. From germline, CDR1 is MDHEN and CDR2 SYDVKM.